This TCR beta chain stems from a study of blood T cells in healthy people across ages. PCR was performed a second time for about 7 to 11 cycles using a sample-barcoded 5' primer and a J-beta primer mix. TCRdb used MiXCR to reprocess the 5' RACE reads, holding one entry per CDR3 protein. The data show 600,000 to 900,000 distinct CDR3 sequences, roughly 25% seen once. This same sample was also part of a study on T cells of mothers and their children.

Sequencing used blood. This TCR came from a boy younger than 18 in good health.

Here the CDR3 DNA reads TGCAGTGCCAGGACTACCCTAATGGAGACCCAGTACTTC. Residues: CSARTTLMETQYF. The chain has TRBV20-1 and TRBJ2-5; D possibly corresponds to TRBD2 (6 bases). The CDR3 has 13 amino acids. Germline V CDR1 and CDR2: DFQATT, SNEGSKA (reference sequence). The V end was cut by 6 bases, the J end by 5 bases, with 16 bases between.